This TCR beta chain was identified in a study of blood T cell repertoires in COVID-19 (dated by TCRdb to 2020 to 2022). Some background on the complete study: Collaborator samples came from the United States, Italy and Spain and covered acute and convalescent phases of COVID-19. The prospective study material was composed of cDNA or gDNA derived from T cells, B-cell-depleted T cells, or PBMCs. Deeply sampled blood TCRbeta repertoires from subjects exposed to, actively infected with, or recovered from COVID-19 were included in the dataset. The repertoires were released in a freely available public database intended as a resource for research on the immune response to SARS-CoV-2. Samples came from the ongoing ImmuneRACE study (first 160 participants) plus 1,254 subjects from 6 global collaborators. Nearly every sample came with metadata listing a de-identified subject ID, COVID-19 status, age in years and sex. Where available, HLA class I and class II types were taken from metadata supplied by the sample provider and were not determined by assay-based typing. What the study reported, not specific to this receptor: Clinical and demographic metadata were provided uncurated, with the amount varying by source and participant.

Participants in the prospective study were aged about 18 to 89 years, lived in approximately 26 United States geographic areas, and enrolled through a virtual design. To assign participants to cohorts, the prospective study relied on clinical history that participants themselves reported in a screening survey and a study questionnaire. In the prospective study, mobile phlebotomists collected whole blood, serum and a nasopharyngeal or oropharyngeal swab from each participant. Over a roughly two-month period, participants in the prospective study had the option of providing additional blood draws and questionnaires. Blood samples from the prospective study were shipped frozen or at room temperature prior to DNA extraction. Including cysteine and phenylalanine, the CDR3 has 16 amino acids. Of all the DNA, just the CDR3 is kept, 48 bases in frame from base 1. At the junction V is shortened by 5 bases and J by 6 bases; bases outside the gene matches: 9. The germline V gene encodes CDR1 SGHTA and CDR2 FQGNSA.

As regards this clone: The antigen it recognizes is unknown. Per-base qualities were not stored, and no clone one base away is much larger.

TCRbeta CDR3 regions were amplified from genomic DNA by means of the immunoSEQ Assay, a bias-controlled multiplex PCR. The original pipeline was this. Nucleated cell counts per sample were estimated from amplification of reference gene primers within the assay. To quantify the absolute abundance of each unique TCRbeta CDR3 rearrangement, sequence reads were collapsed and filtered. Productive Simpson clonality was computed per sample as the square root of Simpson's diversity index over productive rearrangements. TCRdb limited this immuneACCESS table to in-frame rearrangements with V and J called. A share of clones is missing; checked studies link under half to unresolved V genes, and the rest is unexplained. V, J and clone size reflect that table, while D and trimming were determined from the DNA. The sample table holds fewer than 300,000 clones, of which approximately 88% were seen once. In total, the top ten clones hold approximately 1.2% of the sample.

Recombination joined TRBV7-2 with TRBJ2-2; 10 nucleotides in the junction match TRBD2. Sequencing used PBMCs or T cells enriched from blood (not recorded which). This receptor was identified in a middle-aged woman with acute COVID-19. The base sequence is TGTGCCAGCAGCCCCCAAGCGGGAGGGCCTCCCGGGGAGCTGTTTTTT. Its protein reads: CASSPQAGGPPGELFF.